These T cell receptor beta chains were read from a single sample in a study of human T cells and chemical hapten exposure. Via MiXCR, TCRdb re-called the RACE reads, giving one row per CDR3 protein. The repertoire includes about 82,000 distinct CDR3 sequences, 10% to 15% of them detected once, and under 6% sits in the top ten. The source was whole blood, collected in connection with sensitization to the hapten diphenylcyclopropenone (DPC). The receptors originated from a woman aged 45-65 years with alopecia areata. Some clones in this sample may be carry-over from other donors' samples. CDR3s include the opening cysteine and the closing phenylalanine or tryptophan. A D gene is named only where the DNA matches it firmly. The size entry is marked missing in some rows and otherwise reads once, few, many or a size class.

>-|TRBJ1-2|few|16|TRBV6-5
TGTGCCAGCAGTTACGTATCCTTGGGAGCGATGTATGGCTACACCTTC
CASSYVSLGAMYGYTF
>-|TRBJ2-7|-|14|TRBV5-1
TGCGCCAGCAGCGTTCGGGGCGAGGCCTACGAGCAGTACTTC
CASSVRGEAYEQYF
>-|TRBJ2-5|few|13|TRBV18
TGTGCCAGCTCAGTACAGGGACGAGAGACCCAGTACTTC
CASSVQGRETQYF
>TRBD2|TRBJ2-1|-|13|TRBV2
TGTGCCAGCAGAACTAGCGCCCACAATGAGCAGTTCTTC
CASRTSAHNEQFF
>TRBD1|TRBJ2-3|-|15|TRBV20-1
TGCAGTGCTAGAGATCAGCGGACAGGGGTAGATACGCAGTATTTT
CSARDQRTGVDTQYF
>TRBD2|TRBJ2-2|many|17|TRBV3-1
TGTGCCAGCAGCCTCCCGACACTAGCGATGAACACCGGGGAGCTGTTTTTT
CASSLPTLAMNTGELFF
>TRBD1|TRBJ1-5|-|15|TRBV4-1
TGCGCCAGCAGCCAGGAGGACAGGGGTTATCAGCCCCAGCATTTT
CASSQEDRGYQPQHF
>-|TRBJ1-2|many|12|TRBV7-9
TGTGCCAGCAGCCAAGCCTACTATGGCTACACCTTC
CASSQAYYGYTF
>-|TRBJ2-7|-|14|TRBV3-1
TGTGCCAGCAGCCAAGGGCTCCGATACTACGAGCAGTACTTC
CASSQGLRYYEQYF
>TRBD1|TRBJ2-7|few|12|TRBV20-1
TGCAGTGTTACAGGGGGCTGGAACGAGCAGTACTTC
CSVTGGWNEQYF
>-|TRBJ2-5|few|13|TRBV3-1
TGTGCCAGCAGCCAGAGGGGAGTAGAGACCCAGTACTTC
CASSQRGVETQYF
>-|TRBJ1-1|many|13|TRBV7-6
TGTGCCAGCAGCGCGGACCTGAACACTGAAGCTTTCTTT
CASSADLNTEAFF
>-|TRBJ2-1|few|16|TRBV5-4
TGTGCCAGCAGCCAAGGGGCGGGCCGCTCCTACAATGAGCAGTTCTTC
CASSQGAGRSYNEQFF
>-|TRBJ1-1|many|13|TRBV6-1
TGTGCCTGCCTAAGTGACATGAACACTGAAGCTTTCTTT
CACLSDMNTEAFF
>-|TRBJ2-7|-|14|TRBV27
TGTGCCAGCAGTTTAATGGGGGAGTACTACGAGCAGTACTTC
CASSLMGEYYEQYF
>-|TRBJ2-7|few|15|TRBV5-1
TGCGCCAGCAGCTTGGGTCCCACTTTGGGCGACGAGCAGTACTTC
CASSLGPTLGDEQYF